This is a list of T cell receptor beta chains from one sample in a study of regulatory T cells in long-lasting Graves disease. Using its own MiXCR run on the multiplex PCR reads, TCRdb lists one record per CDR3 protein. The data show some 470,000 distinct CDR3 sequences, roughly 21% seen once. The sample was peripheral blood mononuclear cells (PBMCs), taken when the disease was refractory, from a patient treated with antithyroid drugs. The receptors come from a female donor with Graves disease. Both conserved end residues are part of each CDR3. Fields, in order: clone size, V gene, D gene, J gene, CDR3 DNA, CDR3 protein. The D gene is left open where the match is weak. Expanded clones are given a class, and other clones once, few, many or no size at all.

abundance: few; v_gene: TRBV12-3/TRBV12-4; d_gene: TRBD1; j_gene: TRBJ1-5; CDR3nt: TGTGCCGGCAGCCCGGACAGGGTGAACAATCAGCCCCAGCATTTT; CDR3aa: CAGSPDRVNNQPQHF
abundance: .; v_gene: TRBV30; d_gene: .; j_gene: TRBJ1-5; CDR3nt: TGTGCCTGGAGTGTACGCAGGGGCGGTCAGCCCCAGCATTTT; CDR3aa: CAWSVRRGGQPQHF
abundance: few; v_gene: TRBV5-1; d_gene: .; j_gene: TRBJ2-7; CDR3nt: TGTGCCAGCAGCGTAGATGGGAGTACCTCGGGGGAGCAGTACTTC; CDR3aa: CASSVDGSTSGEQYF
abundance: .; v_gene: TRBV28; d_gene: TRBD1; j_gene: TRBJ2-3; CDR3nt: TGTGCCAGCAGTAAAGGGGACAGACGGAGTGCTTCGGATACGCAGTATTTT; CDR3aa: CASSKGDRRSASDTQYF
abundance: .; v_gene: TRBV20-1; d_gene: .; j_gene: TRBJ2-7; CDR3nt: TGCAGTGCTCGACAGGAGTACGAGCAGTACTTC; CDR3aa: CSARQEYEQYF
abundance: .; v_gene: TRBV2; d_gene: TRBD1; j_gene: TRBJ1-3; CDR3nt: TGTGCCAGCGCCCCACAGGGGGCAGGGGGAAACACCATATATTTT; CDR3aa: CASAPQGAGGNTIYF
abundance: many; v_gene: TRBV28; d_gene: .; j_gene: TRBJ1-2; CDR3nt: TGTGCCAGCAGGTACCCGGGTGCAAATAGGGACTATGGCTACACCTTC; CDR3aa: CASRYPGANRDYGYTF
abundance: many; v_gene: TRBV15; d_gene: TRBD2; j_gene: TRBJ2-2; CDR3nt: TGTGCCACCAGCAGCGATAACAAACTAGCGGGATGGAGCACCGGGGAGCTGTTTTTT; CDR3aa: CATSSDNKLAGWSTGELFF
abundance: .; v_gene: TRBV25-1; d_gene: .; j_gene: TRBJ1-2; CDR3nt: TGTGCCAGCAGTGAATTAGAGGGGTTCTACACCTTC; CDR3aa: CASSELEGFYTF
abundance: .; v_gene: TRBV5-6; d_gene: .; j_gene: TRBJ2-2; CDR3nt: TGTGCCAGCAGCGGTGACTATACCGGGGAGCTGTTTTTT; CDR3aa: CASSGDYTGELFF
abundance: many; v_gene: TRBV28; d_gene: TRBD2; j_gene: TRBJ2-2; CDR3nt: TGTGCCAGCAGTTTGGGGCCGGGGGGGACCGGGGAGCTGTTTTTT; CDR3aa: CASSLGPGGTGELFF
abundance: many; v_gene: TRBV19; d_gene: TRBD2; j_gene: TRBJ2-7; CDR3nt: TGTGCCAGTACCCAACCCGGACTAGGCCGCTGCGAGCAGTACTTC; CDR3aa: CASTQPGLGRCEQYF
abundance: .; v_gene: TRBV19; d_gene: .; j_gene: TRBJ1-1; CDR3nt: TGTGCCAGTAGTACCTCCTCCGGGACCACTGAAGCTTTCTTT; CDR3aa: CASSTSSGTTEAFF
abundance: many; v_gene: TRBV28; d_gene: .; j_gene: TRBJ1-1; CDR3nt: TGTGCCAGCAGTACCAATCGGGGAAACACTGAAGCTTTCTTT; CDR3aa: CASSTNRGNTEAFF
abundance: .; v_gene: TRBV7-9; d_gene: .; j_gene: TRBJ1-5; CDR3nt: TGTGCCAGCAGCTTAGCCGAGGGTCCATCAAATCAGCCCCAGCATTTT; CDR3aa: CASSLAEGPSNQPQHF
abundance: many; v_gene: TRBV28; d_gene: TRBD1; j_gene: TRBJ1-6; CDR3nt: TGTGCCAGCAGTCCATATACAGGGGGAAGCTCCTATAATTCACCCCTCCACTTT; CDR3aa: CASSPYTGGSSYNSPLHF
abundance: many; v_gene: TRBV7-2; d_gene: .; j_gene: TRBJ2-5; CDR3nt: TGTGCCAGCAGACGCCCGGGGACCCGAGAGACCCAGTACTTC; CDR3aa: CASRRPGTRETQYF
abundance: .; v_gene: TRBV7-9; d_gene: .; j_gene: TRBJ2-1; CDR3nt: TGTGCCAGCAGCTCGGGACGGGAATACAATGAGCAGTTCTTC; CDR3aa: CASSSGREYNEQFF
abundance: .; v_gene: TRBV25-1; d_gene: .; j_gene: TRBJ2-1; CDR3nt: TGTGCCAGCAGTGAATGGAGGGAAATGGGGAATGAGCAGTTCTTC; CDR3aa: CASSEWREMGNEQFF
abundance: .; v_gene: TRBV7-9; d_gene: TRBD2; j_gene: TRBJ2-7; CDR3nt: TGTGCCAGCAGCTTAGGTCGTAGCGGGCTTCCCTACGAGCAGTACTTC; CDR3aa: CASSLGRSGLPYEQYF
abundance: many; v_gene: TRBV6-5; d_gene: .; j_gene: TRBJ2-5; CDR3nt: TGTGCCAGCAGTTACCCCGGGCGTATTGAGAATGGGACCCAGTACTTC; CDR3aa: CASSYPGRIENGTQYF
abundance: few; v_gene: TRBV20-1; d_gene: .; j_gene: TRBJ1-1; CDR3nt: TGCAGTGCTAGAGCCCCTATACACAAAGAGGGCACTGAAGCTTTCTTT; CDR3aa: CSARAPIHKEGTEAFF
abundance: many; v_gene: TRBV20-1; d_gene: .; j_gene: TRBJ1-2; CDR3nt: TGCAGTGTTAACGCGTTCCCGCCACCCTTC; CDR3aa: CSVNAFPPPF
abundance: many; v_gene: TRBV3-1; d_gene: TRBD2; j_gene: TRBJ2-5; CDR3nt: TGTGCCAGCAGCCAAGATCTGACTAGCGGGATAGAGACCCAGTACTTC; CDR3aa: CASSQDLTSGIETQYF
abundance: once; v_gene: TRBV19; d_gene: TRBD1; j_gene: TRBJ1-2; CDR3nt: TGTGCCAGTAGGGACAGGGTGAGACATTTGAATGGCTACACCTTC; CDR3aa: CASRDRVRHLNGYTF
abundance: many; v_gene: TRBV29-1; d_gene: TRBD1; j_gene: TRBJ1-5; CDR3nt: TGCAGCGTAGGGACAGCCTTCGATCAGCCCCAGCATTTT; CDR3aa: CSVGTAFDQPQHF